Only one count was recorded for the clone carrying this T cell receptor beta chain. These data belong to a study of blood T cell repertoires in COVID-19. In the study overall: Material from acute and convalescent COVID-19 was sourced from the United States, Italy and Spain. PBMCs, B-cell-depleted T cells, or T cells were the source of the cDNA or gDNA that made up the material.

Per the original methods: Amplification of reference gene primers provided the estimated nucleated cell counts. TCRdb keeps only in-frame clones here, not all; method: immunoSEQ multiplex PCR. D and trimming come from the DNA, and the V and J calls and clone size come from that table. This table has roughly 24,000 clones, 85% to 90% appearing once. This CDR3 contains 15 residues. V lost 0 bases, J lost 7 bases, and 15 bases lay in between. From germline, CDR1 is MRHNA and CDR2 SNTAGT. This chain links TRBV6-4 with TRBJ1-2; no reliable D call. The source of this sequence is a man aged 70 or older with COVID-19, enrolled during active disease. Sequencing was performed on peripheral blood. CDR3 sequence reads: CASSDSMGGLGGYTF. CDR3 sequence (DNA): TGTGCCAGCAGTGACTCGATGGGCGGGCTAGGTGGCTACACCTTC.